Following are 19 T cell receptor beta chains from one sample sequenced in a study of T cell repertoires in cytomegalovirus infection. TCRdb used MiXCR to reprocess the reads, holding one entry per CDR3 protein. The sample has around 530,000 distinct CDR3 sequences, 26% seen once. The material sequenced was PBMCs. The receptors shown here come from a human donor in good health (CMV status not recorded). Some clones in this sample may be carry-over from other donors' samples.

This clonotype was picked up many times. CDR3 in DNA: TGTGCCAGCAGCTTAGACAGCTACCAGGCAACTAATGAAAAACTGTTTTTT. Its translation: CASSLDSYQATNEKLFF. The chain uses TRBV7-2 and TRBJ1-4; D unclear. The CDR3 has 17 amino acids. Germline V lookup: CDR1 SGHTA, CDR2 FQGNSA. The ends were cut back, 1 base at V and 0 bases at J, with 12 bases in the middle. The full variable domain, rest sourced from reference TRBV7-2 and TRBJ1-4, is GAGVSQSPSNKVTEKGKDVELRCDPISGHTALYWYRQSLGQGLEFLIYFQGNSAPDKSGLPSDRFSAERTGGSVSTLTIQRTQQEDSAVYLCASSLDSYQATNEKLFFGSGTQLSVL.

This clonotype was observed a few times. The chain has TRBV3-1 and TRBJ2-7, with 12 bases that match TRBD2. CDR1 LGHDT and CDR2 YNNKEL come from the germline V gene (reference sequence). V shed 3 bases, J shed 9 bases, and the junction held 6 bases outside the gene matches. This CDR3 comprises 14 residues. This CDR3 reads CASSQGLAGAGQYV. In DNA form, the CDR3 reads TGTGCCAGCAGCCAGGGACTAGCGGGTGCGGGGCAGTACGTC.

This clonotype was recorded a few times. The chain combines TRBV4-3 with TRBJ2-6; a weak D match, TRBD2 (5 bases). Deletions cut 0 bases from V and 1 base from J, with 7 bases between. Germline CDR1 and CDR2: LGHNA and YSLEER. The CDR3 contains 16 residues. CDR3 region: CASSQDAGSGANVLTF. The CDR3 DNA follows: TGCGCCAGCAGCCAAGATGCGGGTTCTGGGGCCAACGTCCTGACTTTC.

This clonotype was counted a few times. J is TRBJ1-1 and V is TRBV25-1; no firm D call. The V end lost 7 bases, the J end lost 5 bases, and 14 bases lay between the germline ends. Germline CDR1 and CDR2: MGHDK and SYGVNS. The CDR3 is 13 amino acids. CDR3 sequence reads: CASTKGGSTEAFF. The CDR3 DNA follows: TGTGCCAGCACCAAGGGTGGAAGTACTGAAGCTTTCTTT.

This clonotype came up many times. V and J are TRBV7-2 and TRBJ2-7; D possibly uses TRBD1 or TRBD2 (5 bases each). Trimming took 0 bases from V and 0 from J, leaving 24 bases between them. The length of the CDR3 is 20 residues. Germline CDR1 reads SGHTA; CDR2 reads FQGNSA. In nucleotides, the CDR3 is TGTGCCAGCAGCTTAGCTGACCCGGGACGAGCTAACTTCAGCTCCTACGAGCAGTACTTC. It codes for CASSLADPGRANFSSYEQYF.

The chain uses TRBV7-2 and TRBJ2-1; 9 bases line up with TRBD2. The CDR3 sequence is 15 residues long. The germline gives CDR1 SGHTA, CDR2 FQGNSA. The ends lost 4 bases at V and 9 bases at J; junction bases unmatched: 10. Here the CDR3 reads CASSWAEAGGFEQFF. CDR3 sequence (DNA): TGTGCCAGCAGCTGGGCCGAGGCGGGAGGGTTTGAGCAGTTCTTC.

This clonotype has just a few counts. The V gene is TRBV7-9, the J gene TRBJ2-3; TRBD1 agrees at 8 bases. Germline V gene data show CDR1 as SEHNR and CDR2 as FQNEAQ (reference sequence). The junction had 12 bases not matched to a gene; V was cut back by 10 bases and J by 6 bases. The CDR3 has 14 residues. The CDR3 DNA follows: TGTGCCACTCAGACAGGGGCCGCTTCGGATACGCAGTATTTT. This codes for CATQTGAASDTQYF.

The CDR3 region has the DNA TGTGCCTGGAGCGGGACTAGCGGCAATGAGCAGTTCTTC. Translation: CAWSGTSGNEQFF. V and J are TRBV30 and TRBJ2-1, with 11 nucleotides matching TRBD2. In germline, CDR1 is GTSNPN, CDR2 SVGIG (reference sequence). The length of the CDR3 is 13 residues. J lost 6 bases, V lost 3 bases, and 1 base had no gene match.

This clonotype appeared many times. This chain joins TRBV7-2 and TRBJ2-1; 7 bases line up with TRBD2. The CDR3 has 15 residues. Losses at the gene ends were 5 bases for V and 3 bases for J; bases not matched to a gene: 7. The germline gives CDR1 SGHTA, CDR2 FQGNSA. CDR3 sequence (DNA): TGTGCCAGCAGCCCCACTAGCGAGCTCTACAATGAGCAGTTCTTC. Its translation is CASSPTSELYNEQFF.

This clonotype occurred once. The CDR3 DNA follows: TGTGCCAGCGGTTCTAGCGGGATCCGACTCCCAGATACGCAGTATTTT. Amino acids: CASGSSGIRLPDTQYF. V is TRBV7-9 and J is TRBJ2-3; TRBD2 aligns across 9 bases. Germline CDR1 SEHNR, CDR2 FQNEAQ (reference sequence). The trim removed 8 bases at V and 4 bases at J, leaving 13 bases unmatched. The CDR3 is 16 residues long.

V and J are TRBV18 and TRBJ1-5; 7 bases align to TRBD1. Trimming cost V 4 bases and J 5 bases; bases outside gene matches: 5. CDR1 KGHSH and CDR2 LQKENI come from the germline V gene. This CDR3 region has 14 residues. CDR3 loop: CASSLNRGDQPQHF. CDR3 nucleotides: TGTGCCAGCTCACTTAACAGGGGTGATCAGCCCCAGCATTTT.

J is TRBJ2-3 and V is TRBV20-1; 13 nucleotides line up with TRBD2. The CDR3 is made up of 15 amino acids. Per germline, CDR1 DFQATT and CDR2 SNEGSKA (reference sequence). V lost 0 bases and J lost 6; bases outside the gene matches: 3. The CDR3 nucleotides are TGCAGTGCTAGAGATGTGACTAGCGGGAGGGATACGCAGTATTTT. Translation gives CSARDVTSGRDTQYF.

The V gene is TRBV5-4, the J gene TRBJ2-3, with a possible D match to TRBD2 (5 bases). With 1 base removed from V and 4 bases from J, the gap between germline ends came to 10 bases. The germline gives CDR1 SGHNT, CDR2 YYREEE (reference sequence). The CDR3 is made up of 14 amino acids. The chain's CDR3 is CASSLSVGADTQYF. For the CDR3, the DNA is TGTGCCAGCAGCTTGTCTGTGGGAGCAGATACGCAGTATTTT.

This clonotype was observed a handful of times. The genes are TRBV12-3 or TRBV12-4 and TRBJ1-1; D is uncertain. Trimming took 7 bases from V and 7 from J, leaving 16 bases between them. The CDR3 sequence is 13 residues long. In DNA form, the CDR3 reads TGTGCCAGCACCCCCACGGGCCGCATTGAAGCTTTCTTT. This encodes CASTPTGRIEAFF.

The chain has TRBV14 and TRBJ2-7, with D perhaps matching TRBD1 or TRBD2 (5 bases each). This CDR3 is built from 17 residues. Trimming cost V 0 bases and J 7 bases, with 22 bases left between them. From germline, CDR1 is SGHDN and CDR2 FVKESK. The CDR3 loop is CASSQEKGLAGAREQYF. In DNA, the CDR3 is TGTGCCAGCAGCCAAGAGAAGGGTCTAGCCGGGGCCCGGGAGCAGTACTTC.

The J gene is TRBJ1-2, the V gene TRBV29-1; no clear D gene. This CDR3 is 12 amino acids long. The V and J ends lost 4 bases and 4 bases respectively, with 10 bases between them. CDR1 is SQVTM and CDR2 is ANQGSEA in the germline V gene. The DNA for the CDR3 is TGCAGCGTTGGGTCCTCCTTCTATGGCTACACCTTC. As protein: CSVGSSFYGYTF. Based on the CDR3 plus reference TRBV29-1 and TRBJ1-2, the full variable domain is SAVISQKPSRDICQRGTSLTIQCQVDSQVTMMFWYRQQPGQSLTLIATANQGSEATYESGFVIDKFPISRPNLTFSTLTVSNMSPEDSSIYLCSVGSSFYGYTFGSGTRLTVV.

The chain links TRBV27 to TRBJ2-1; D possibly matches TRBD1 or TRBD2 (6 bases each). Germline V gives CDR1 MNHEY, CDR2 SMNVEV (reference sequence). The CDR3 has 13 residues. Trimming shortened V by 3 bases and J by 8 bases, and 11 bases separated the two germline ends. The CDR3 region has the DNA TGTGCCAGCAGTTTGTACAGGGACTATGAGCAGTTCTTC. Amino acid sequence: CASSLYRDYEQFF.

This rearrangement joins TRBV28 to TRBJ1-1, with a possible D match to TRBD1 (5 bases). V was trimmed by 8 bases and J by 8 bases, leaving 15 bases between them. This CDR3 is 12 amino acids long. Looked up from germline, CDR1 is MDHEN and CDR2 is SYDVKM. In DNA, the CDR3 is TGTGCCAGCCAAATAACTGGACACGAAGCTTTCTTT. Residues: CASQITGHEAFF.

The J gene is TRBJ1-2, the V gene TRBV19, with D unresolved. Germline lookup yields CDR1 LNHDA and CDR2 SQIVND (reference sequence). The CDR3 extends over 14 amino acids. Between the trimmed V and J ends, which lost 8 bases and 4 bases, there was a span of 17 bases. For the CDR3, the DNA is TGTGCCAGTTTCAAAGTGGGGTCGGGCTATGGCTACACCTTC. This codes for CASFKVGSGYGYTF.